The source of this T cell receptor (beta chain) is a study of blood T cell repertoires in COVID-19. Study-wide background: Sites in the United States, Italy and Spain provided acute and convalescent COVID-19 samples. T cells, B-cell-depleted T cells, or PBMCs provided the cDNA or gDNA that served as material.

Methods used by the authors: Scientists estimated how many nucleated cells there were by amplifying reference gene primers. Profiling relied on immunoSEQ multiplex PCR, and the TCRdb table lists in-frame clones only, not all of them. V, J and clone size derive from that table, while D and trimming were established from the DNA sequence. The sample lists under 250,000 clones, 86% seen once, with about 5.9% in the top ten. The specimen was peripheral blood. The TCR was taken from a man aged 55 to 69 with acute or convalescent COVID-19.

The CDR3 is CSVEFTGDATQYF. In nucleotides, the CDR3 is TGCAGCGTTGAGTTCACAGGGGATGCTACGCAGTATTTT. V usage is TRBV29-1 and J usage is TRBJ2-3, with 7 bases that match TRBD1. From germline, CDR1 is SQVTM and CDR2 ANQGSEA. V trimming: 3 bases; J trimming: 8 bases; junction bases outside the gene matches: 8. The CDR3 is 13 residues long.